The present T cell receptor beta chain was sequenced within a study of blood T cell repertoires in COVID-19 (dated by TCRdb to about 2020). For context, the study as a whole: Samples covering the acute and convalescent phases of COVID-19 were provided by collaborators in the United States, Italy and Spain. Samples came from the ongoing ImmuneRACE study (first 160 participants) plus 1,254 subjects from 6 global collaborators. The material from the prospective study consisted of cDNA or gDNA derived from T cells, B-cell-depleted T cells, or PBMCs. Where available, HLA class I and class II types were taken from metadata supplied by the sample provider and were not determined by assay-based typing. The repertoires were released in a freely available public database meant as a resource for research on the immune response to SARS-CoV-2. A de-identified subject ID, COVID-19 status, age in years and sex were almost always included in the sample metadata. Subjects who had been exposed to COVID-19, were actively infected with it, or had recovered from it provided the deeply sampled blood TCRbeta repertoires that made up the dataset.

Here is what the overall study found, with its caveats: The amount of clinical and demographic metadata varied by source and participant and was provided uncurated.

CDR1 and CDR2, looked up from the germline V gene (reference sequence), are LNHDA and SQIVND. The CDR3 spans 15 residues, from the cysteine through the phenylalanine. Only the CDR3 region is kept as DNA, spanning 45 bases read in frame from base 1. V is clipped by 0 bases and J by 7 bases, and the sequence between their germline boundaries is 15 bases long. Whole blood was collected in K2EDTA tubes by collaborating institutions according to the institutions' own protocols. For TCRbeta analysis, collaborator samples were shipped as frozen whole blood, as isolated PBMCs, or as DNA extracted from either sample type. Turning to this clone: Its specific antigen is unknown. Per-base quality was not reported, and no clone a single base away is much larger than it.

TCRbeta CDR3 regions were amplified from genomic DNA using the immunoSEQ Assay, a bias-controlled multiplex PCR. The authors' pipeline ran thus. Nucleated cell counts per sample were estimated from amplification of reference gene primers within the assay. Sequence reads were collapsed and filtered to measure the absolute abundance of every unique TCRbeta CDR3 rearrangement. For each sample, productive Simpson clonality was calculated as the square root of Simpson's diversity index over productive rearrangements. TCRdb took over this immuneACCESS table, retaining in-frame rearrangements with V and J assigned. Such tables are incomplete; in checked studies, under half of the missing clones stem from an unresolved V gene, and the remainder is unexplained. V and J calls and clone size are copied from that table; D and trimming were computed from the DNA. The sample table contains approximately 200,000 clones; only one count was recorded for roughly four fifths of them. The top ten clonotypes cover around 6.8% of the sample.

This receptor was identified in a woman between 45 and 60 years old with acute or convalescent COVID-19. Rearrangement joined TRBV19 to TRBJ1-2; possibly the D gene is TRBD1, per 6 matching bases. Sequenced sample: peripheral blood. This receptor carries the CDR3 CASSIDNQGRSGYTF. The DNA is TGTGCCAGTAGTATAGATAATCAGGGGCGAAGTGGCTACACCTTC.